A selection of T cell receptor beta chains follows, all from one sample in a study of CD8 T cells in Susac syndrome. TCRdb passed the immunoSEQ multiplex PCR reads through MiXCR, listing each CDR3 protein once. The sample has 45,000 to 60,000 distinct CDR3 sequences, around 93% seen once. The sequenced sample was CD8+ T cells from PBMCs. These TCRs come from a human donor with multiple sclerosis. The CDR3 runs from the conserved cysteine through the conserved F or W. D genes are given only for firm matches.

j_gene: TRBJ2-7
v_gene: TRBV12-3/TRBV12-4
d_gene: .
CDR3aa: CASSFHLSYEQYF
CDR3nt: TGTGCCAGCAGTTTCCACCTCTCCTACGAGCAGTACTTC

j_gene: TRBJ2-4
v_gene: TRBV4-1
d_gene: .
CDR3aa: CASSQDGVLAKNIQYF
CDR3nt: TGCGCCAGCAGCCAAGATGGGGTCTTAGCCAAAAACATTCAGTACTTC

j_gene: TRBJ2-4
v_gene: TRBV5-1
d_gene: .
CDR3aa: CASSSDWRPKNIQYF
CDR3nt: TGCGCCAGCAGCTCGGATTGGAGGCCCAAAAACATTCAGTACTTC

j_gene: TRBJ2-7
v_gene: TRBV13
d_gene: .
CDR3aa: CASSHVYTGFPYEQYF
CDR3nt: TGTGCCAGCAGCCACGTTTATACGGGGTTCCCCTACGAGCAGTACTTC

j_gene: TRBJ1-1
v_gene: TRBV19
d_gene: .
CDR3aa: CATGGTEAFF
CDR3nt: TGTGCTACTGGGGGGACTGAAGCTTTCTTT

j_gene: TRBJ2-1
v_gene: TRBV6-4
d_gene: TRBD1
CDR3aa: CASSDGTGGHEQFF
CDR3nt: TGTGCCAGCAGTGACGGGACAGGGGGCCATGAGCAGTTCTTC

j_gene: TRBJ2-7
v_gene: TRBV9
d_gene: TRBD1
CDR3aa: CASSVVGGGYEQYF
CDR3nt: TGTGCCAGCAGCGTAGTAGGGGGCGGTTACGAGCAGTACTTC

j_gene: TRBJ2-7
v_gene: TRBV20-1
d_gene: .
CDR3aa: CSASREKFYEQYF
CDR3nt: TGCAGTGCTAGTAGGGAGAAGTTTTACGAGCAGTACTTC

j_gene: TRBJ1-5
v_gene: TRBV12-3/TRBV12-4
d_gene: .
CDR3aa: CASSLRSAGLGNQPQHF
CDR3nt: TGTGCCAGCAGTTTACGAAGCGCCGGGCTGGGGAATCAGCCCCAGCATTTT

j_gene: TRBJ2-7
v_gene: TRBV2
d_gene: .
CDR3aa: CASSGSSSYEQYF
CDR3nt: TGTGCCAGCAGTGGTAGCAGCTCCTACGAGCAGTACTTC

j_gene: TRBJ1-1
v_gene: TRBV5-1
d_gene: TRBD1
CDR3aa: CASSPGQAGNTEAFF
CDR3nt: TGCGCCAGCAGCCCAGGACAGGCCGGGAACACTGAAGCTTTCTTT

j_gene: TRBJ2-1
v_gene: TRBV30
d_gene: .
CDR3aa: CAWSLYLADYNEQFF
CDR3nt: TGTGCCTGGAGCCTTTACTTAGCGGACTACAATGAGCAGTTCTTC

j_gene: TRBJ2-2
v_gene: TRBV12-3/TRBV12-4
d_gene: .
CDR3aa: CASSFADNPTGELFF
CDR3nt: TGTGCCAGCAGTTTTGCGGACAACCCGACCGGGGAGCTGTTTTTT

j_gene: TRBJ2-7
v_gene: TRBV25-1
d_gene: TRBD1
CDR3aa: CASSEGPGGLYEQYF
CDR3nt: TGTGCCAGCAGTGAAGGTCCAGGGGGTCTCTACGAGCAGTACTTC

j_gene: TRBJ2-5
v_gene: TRBV2
d_gene: .
CDR3aa: CASSDWGVGGETQYF
CDR3nt: TGTGCCAGCAGTGACTGGGGGGTTGGTGGAGAGACCCAGTACTTC